This is a list of T cell receptor beta chains from one sample in a study of T cell responses to AZD1222 COVID-19 vaccine. Measured with immunoSEQ multiplex PCR; TCRdb has only the in-frame clones, and not every one. The table lists about 120,000 clones, about 86% of them singletons, with 8% to 10% in the top ten. This material consisted of peripheral blood, taken on day 0 of AZD1222 vaccination. Receptors originate from an adult in good health. CDR3s include the opening cysteine and the closing phenylalanine or tryptophan. The D gene is left open where the match is weak. A clone size is listed for some rows: how often the clone was seen (once, few, many), or a class if it is expanded.

TRBD1 TRBJ1-2 TRBV7-2 - TGTGCCAGCAGCTCGGACAGGGGGTGGTATGGCTACACCTTC CASSSDRGWYGYTF
- TRBJ2-3 TRBV5-1 - TGCGCCAGCAGCTTGGCTCTAGCCGCAGATACGCAGTATTTT CASSLALAADTQYF
TRBD1 TRBJ1-5 TRBV18 - TGTGCCAGCTCAGCAGGGGGGGATCAGCCCCAGCATTTT CASSAGGDQPQHF
- TRBJ1-2 TRBV7-2 - TGTGCCAGCACTCTTGGGGGGGCCCCGAGGTATGGCTACACCTTC CASTLGGAPRYGYTF
- TRBJ2-1 TRBV5-5 - TGTGCCAGCAGCTTCCGTTCTGCGTCAAAATCCTACAATGAGCAGTTCTTC CASSFRSASKSYNEQFF
- TRBJ2-7 TRBV3-1/TRBV3-2 - TGTGCCAGCAGCCAAGTCCGTAGGGATCGAGGCGGAGAGCAGTACTTC CASSQVRRDRGGEQYF
TRBD2 TRBJ2-3 TRBV24-1 - TGTGCCACCAGTGGTTGGTCGGGCCTAGCGGGCCCAGATACGCAGTATTTT CATSGWSGLAGPDTQYF
TRBD2 TRBJ2-7 TRBV5-8 - TGTGCCAGCAGCTTGTTGGGACTAGCCTACGAGCAGTACTTC CASSLLGLAYEQYF
- TRBJ1-1 TRBV27 - TGTGCCAGCAGTTTAGTGGGGGTAAACACTGAAGCTTTCTTT CASSLVGVNTEAFF
TRBD1 TRBJ1-1 TRBV20-1 few TGCAGTGCTAGTGACGTGACAGGGGTGAGCACTGAAGCTTTCTTT CSASDVTGVSTEAFF
- TRBJ1-3 TRBV19 - TGTGCCAGTACTTATCTGACCGGGACCCTCGGAAACACCATATATTTT CASTYLTGTLGNTIYF
TRBD1 TRBJ1-1 TRBV19 - TGTGCCAGTAGTAAAACCGGGACAGGGGGCTTGGACACTGAAGCTTTCTTT CASSKTGTGGLDTEAFF
TRBD1 TRBJ1-4 TRBV2 once TGTGCTACCTCCGGGACAGAGAATGAAAAACTGTTTTTT CATSGTENEKLFF
TRBD1 TRBJ2-5 TRBV18 - TGTGCCAGCTCACCACCCCGGCAGGGGGTCGGAGGGACCCAGTACTTC CASSPPRQGVGGTQYF
TRBD1 TRBJ2-2 TRBV9 - TGTGCCAGCAGCGTAACAGGGGGCTACACCGGGGAGCTGTTTTTT CASSVTGGYTGELFF
- TRBJ1-5 TRBV28 once TGTGCCAGCAGTTTGGGTTGGAATAGCAATCAGCCCCAGCATTTT CASSLGWNSNQPQHF
- TRBJ1-2 TRBV6-1 - TGTGCCAGCAGTGAGGCAGGGAACTATGGCTACACCTTC CASSEAGNYGYTF
- TRBJ1-2 TRBV7-9 - TGTGCCAGCAGCCACCGGACAATTAACTATGGCTACACCTTC CASSHRTINYGYTF
- TRBJ1-4 TRBV5-4 - TGTGCCAGCAGGCCGGGGGGAACGACTAATGAAAAACTGTTTTTT CASRPGGTTNEKLFF
- TRBJ2-3 TRBV6-1 many TGTGCCAGCAGTGAACGGAATCCGAGCACAGATACGCAGTATTTT CASSERNPSTDTQYF
- TRBJ2-3 TRBV11-2 once TGTGCCAGCAGGACCACAGGGCTAGGAGGGGCAGATACGCAGTATTTT CASRTTGLGGADTQYF
- TRBJ1-1 TRBV18 - TGTGCCAGCTCACGAAGGGATATGAACACTGAAGCTTTCTTT CASSRRDMNTEAFF
- TRBJ2-7 TRBV4-1 - TGCGCCAGCAGCCAGCCGCGGCAGAACTACGAGCAGTACTTC CASSQPRQNYEQYF
- TRBJ2-2 TRBV7-9 once TGTGCCAGCAGGAACCGGGACACTGAGACCGGGGAGCTGTTTTTT CASRNRDTETGELFF
TRBD2 TRBJ2-1 TRBV11-3 few TGTGCCAGCAGCTTAGAATTTATGGACAGTTATATACTAGCGGGAGGGGCCAATGAGCAGTTCTTC CASSLEFMDSYILAGGANEQFF
- TRBJ2-7 TRBV28 - TGTGCCAGCAGTCAGGCCCGGGGTTCCGAGCAGTACTTC CASSQARGSEQYF
- TRBJ2-7 TRBV4-1 - TGCGCCAGCAGCCTACAGGGTGGCTACGAGCAGTACTTC CASSLQGGYEQYF
TRBD2 TRBJ2-7 TRBV28 - TGTGCCAGCAGGCCGGGACTAGCGGGGGCGGGCGAGCAGTACTTC CASRPGLAGAGEQYF
- TRBJ1-5 TRBV6-1 - TGTGCCAGCAGTGAAGCAATTAGGAACGTTCAGCCCCAGCATTTT CASSEAIRNVQPQHF
TRBD1 TRBJ1-1 TRBV18 - TGTGCCAGCTCAGCCGGGGACAGCACTGAAGCTTTCTTT CASSAGDSTEAFF
- TRBJ2-1 TRBV7-6 - TGTGCCAGCAGCTCCTTGAAGGGGAATGAGCAGTTCTTC CASSSLKGNEQFF
TRBD1 TRBJ2-7 TRBV27 - TGTGCCAGCAGTCCTAACCTAGGGACAGGGAGCTCCTACGAGCAGTACTTC CASSPNLGTGSSYEQYF
- TRBJ1-6 TRBV19 - TGTGCCAGTAGTCATGGCGGGGGTTCACCCCTCCACTTT CASSHGGGSPLHF
TRBD2 TRBJ2-5 TRBV30 - TGTGCCTGGAGTACTCGAGCGGGAGGCGAGACCCAGTACTTC CAWSTRAGGETQYF
- TRBJ1-2 TRBV20-1 - TGCGTTCCGGGATTCTATGGCTACACCTTC CVPGFYGYTF
- TRBJ2-7 TRBV7-9 - TGTGCCAGCAGTCCCACAGGGAGTCCTCTCTACGAGCAGTACTTC CASSPTGSPLYEQYF
- TRBJ2-7 TRBV14 - TGTGCCAGCAGCAAGGTCACGTACGACGAGCAGTACTTC CASSKVTYDEQYF
- TRBJ1-3 TRBV18 once TGTGCCAGCTCATCTTCAGAGGCCAGGGCGGGAAACACCATATATTTT CASSSSEARAGNTIYF
TRBD2 TRBJ2-1 TRBV30 - TGTGCCTGGAGTCAAGGACTAGCGTATGAGCAGTTCTTC CAWSQGLAYEQFF
- TRBJ2-5 TRBV29-1 - TGCAGCCTCGCCCGGGACCCGAACCAAGAGACCCAGTACTTC CSLARDPNQETQYF
- TRBJ1-4 TRBV4-3 - TGCGCCAGCAGCCAAGATCCTGGGGGGGGACTGGAAAATGAAAAACTGTTTTTT CASSQDPGGGLENEKLFF
TRBD1 TRBJ1-6 TRBV6-5 - TGTGCCAGCAGTTACCGTGGACAGGGGGGTTCACCCCTCCACTTT CASSYRGQGGSPLHF
- TRBJ2-5 TRBV6-5 - TGTGCCAGCAAGGGGCAGCCCTCAGAGACCCAGTACTTC CASKGQPSETQYF
- TRBJ2-7 TRBV7-2 - TGTGCCAGCAGCTTAGACAGGATAGTCTACGAGCAGTACTTC CASSLDRIVYEQYF
- TRBJ2-3 TRBV5-5 - TGTGCCAGCAGTTTCTACCTGGGGGGTAGTGGACTTACGGATACGCAGTATTTT CASSFYLGGSGLTDTQYF
- TRBJ2-1 TRBV19 - TGTGCCAGTAGTAGCGAGTTGGCAGGCTCCTACAATGAGCAGTTCTTC CASSSELAGSYNEQFF
TRBD1 TRBJ2-7 TRBV6-6 once TGTGCCAGCAGCCGTGGACAGGGAACCTCCTACGAGCAGTACTTC CASSRGQGTSYEQYF
- TRBJ2-7 TRBV5-6 - TGTGCCAGCAGCTTGGCGGTCGGTTCTTACCCCCAGTACTTC CASSLAVGSYPQYF
- TRBJ2-5 TRBV7-2 - TGTGCCAGCAGCTTAGGGCAGGGCCATCAAGAGACCCAGTACTTC CASSLGQGHQETQYF
TRBD1 TRBJ1-5 TRBV13 - TGTGCCAGCAGCTTCCGGGGACAGGTGGGCGGACGTCAGCCCCAGCATTTT CASSFRGQVGGRQPQHF
- TRBJ1-1 TRBV20-1 few TGCAGTGCTAGTATGACTGAAGCTTTCTTT CSASMTEAFF
- TRBJ2-7 TRBV5-1 - TGCGCCAGCAGCTTGGCATCGGTCTACGGTGACGAGCAGTACTTC CASSLASVYGDEQYF